Listed below are T cell receptor beta chains from one sample, sequenced in a study of shared clonotypes between healthy human individuals. TCRdb keeps only in-frame clones here, not all; method: immunoSEQ multiplex PCR. The sample contains about 490,000 clones, approximately 80% of which appear only once. Sample: PBMCs. The receptors derive from a woman in her forties in good health. Some clones in this sample may be carry-over from other donors' samples. The CDR3 runs from the conserved cysteine through the conserved F or W. The order of the fields is J gene, clone size, D gene, V gene, CDR3 protein, CDR3 DNA. The D gene is left open where the match is weak. Clone size, where shown, is once, few, many, or a class for clones that have expanded.

TRBJ2-7	NA	NA	TRBV27	CASSSFRGEQYF	TGTGCCAGCAGTTCCTTTAGGGGCGAGCAGTACTTC
TRBJ2-4	NA	TRBD2	TRBV27	CASSLSGGVGIQYF	TGTGCCAGCAGTTTATCGGGGGGGGTCGGCATTCAGTACTTC
TRBJ2-3	NA	TRBD2	TRBV11-1	CASSLLSGRDADTQYF	TGTGCCAGCAGCTTACTTAGCGGGAGGGACGCAGATACGCAGTATTTT
TRBJ2-1	NA	NA	TRBV21-1	CASSITGVYNEQFF	TGTGCCAGCAGCATAACAGGGGTCTACAATGAGCAGTTCTTC
TRBJ2-7	NA	TRBD2	TRBV20-1	CSAEGLREQYF	TGCAGTGCGGAGGGACTACGCGAGCAGTACTTC
TRBJ2-5	NA	TRBD2	TRBV7-2	CASSSRTSGRGETQYF	TGTGCCAGCAGTTCTCGGACTAGCGGGAGGGGGGAGACCCAGTACTTC
TRBJ1-5	few	NA	TRBV7-6	CASSLAPNQPQHF	TGTGCCAGCAGCTTAGCCCCCAATCAGCCCCAGCATTTT
TRBJ1-3	NA	NA	TRBV29-1	CSVESGNTIYF	TGCAGCGTTGAATCTGGAAACACCATATATTTT
TRBJ2-1	NA	NA	TRBV18	CASSPEITSIRSVNEQFF	TGTGCCAGCTCACCAGAGATTACCTCTATACGCTCAGTCAATGAGCAGTTCTTC
TRBJ1-2	NA	NA	TRBV5-4	CASSLQQKNYGYTF	TGTGCCAGCAGCTTGCAACAGAAAAACTATGGCTACACCTTC